Each of the 21 T cell receptor beta chains below was sequenced from the same sample in a study of monozygotic twins with inflammatory bowel disease. From its re-call of the 5' RACE reads, TCRdb lists each CDR3 protein once, without DNA. The sample spans just over 300,000 distinct CDR3 sequences; the ten largest clones claim more than 4.5%. The sequenced material came from blood. All receptors come from a human donor with ulcerative colitis or Crohn's disease, or a healthy co-twin of an affected twin (not recorded which).

The V call is TRBV12-3 or TRBV12-4, the J call TRBJ2-1. The CDR3 length is 14 residues. CDR3 loop: CASSLKGSSDEQFF.

The rearrangement uses TRBV7-9 and TRBJ2-1; no DNA is available, so the TRBD1 call from TCRdb remains unchecked. The germline V gene encodes CDR1 SEHNR and CDR2 FQNEAQ (reference sequence). The CDR3 runs to 16 residues. CDR3 sequence reads: CASSLLHGGFNNEQFF.

The V and J genes are TRBV5-1 and TRBJ1-1; TCRdb lists TRBD1, though no DNA is available to test this call. Germline-derived CDR1 and CDR2 are SGHRS and YFSETQ. The CDR3 has 16 amino acids. CDR3 loop: CASSLLRGAMNTEAFF.

V usage is TRBV6-6 and J usage is TRBJ2-3; TCRdb's assignment of TRBD2 cannot be checked, as there is no DNA. Looked up from germline, CDR1 is MNHNY and CDR2 is SVGAGI (reference sequence). The CDR3 length is 14 residues. CDR3 protein: CASSPQRGTDTQYF.

The chain recombines TRBV24-1 with TRBJ1-5; the D gene TCRdb calls, TRBD1, cannot be checked with no DNA. The CDR3 has 17 residues. The germline V gene encodes CDR1 KGHDR and CDR2 SFDVKD. The chain's CDR3 is CATSANSGTGSNQPQHF.

The chain is built from TRBV2 and TRBJ2-3. Germline V lookup: CDR1 SNHLY, CDR2 FYNNEI. The CDR3 sequence is 13 residues long. The CDR3 loop reads CASSLLGTDTQYF.

This chain joins TRBV4-3 and TRBJ2-5; TCRdb outputs TRBD1, but without DNA this stays unchecked. Germline CDR1 is LGHNA and CDR2 is YSLEER. The CDR3 is made up of 15 amino acids. The CDR3 protein is CASSRLTGGGETQYF.

V gene TRBV5-4 combines with J gene TRBJ2-5. The V gene's germline CDR1 is SGHNT and CDR2 YYREEE (reference sequence). The CDR3 runs 11 residues. CDR3 sequence: CASSLESTQYF.

The gene calls are TRBV6-5 and TRBJ2-6. Germline CDR1 and CDR2: MNHEY and SVGAGI. This CDR3 has 15 residues. The CDR3 protein is CASSYEPSGANVLTF.

V and J are TRBV5-5 and TRBJ2-2; TCRdb lists TRBD1, though no DNA is available to test this call. The CDR3 spans 16 residues. Germline V gene data show CDR1 as SGHKS and CDR2 as YYEKEE (reference sequence). The CDR3: CASSLVHRATAGELFF.

The chain carries TRBV28 and TRBJ2-1; TCRdb calls TRBD1, which cannot be checked without DNA. Germline V gene data show CDR1 as MDHEN and CDR2 as SYDVKM. The CDR3 runs to 14 residues. Here the CDR3 reads CASSQGQGRDEQFF.

V and J are TRBV29-1 and TRBJ2-3; the TCRdb call, TRBD2, lacks DNA for checking. The CDR3 is made up of 17 amino acids. Germline CDR1 is SQVTM and CDR2 is ANQGSEA. The CDR3 region is CSVVGHDSGRAADTQYF.

V gene TRBV12-3 or TRBV12-4 combines with J gene TRBJ1-1; TCRdb calls TRBD1, which cannot be checked without DNA. This CDR3 comprises 15 residues. The CDR3 here is CASRTQAGTGGRAFF.

This sequence joins TRBV18 and TRBJ2-5; the D gene TCRdb calls, TRBD2, cannot be checked with no DNA. Germline values: CDR1 KGHSH, CDR2 LQKENI. The CDR3 spans 17 residues. CDR3 sequence: CASSPPTGRRARETQYF. The full variable domain, rest sourced from reference TRBV18 and TRBJ2-5, is NAGVMQNPRHLVRRRGQEARLRCSPMKGHSHVYWYRQLPEEGLKFMVYLQKENIIDESGMPKERFSAEFPKEGPSILRIQQVVRGDSAAYFCASSPPTGRRARETQYFGPGTRLLVL.

The chain is built from TRBV7-3 and TRBJ2-3; TCRdb indicates TRBD2, and absent DNA this call remains unverified. Germline V gene sequence: CDR1 SGHTA, CDR2 FQGTGA. There are 15 residues in the CDR3. This CDR3 reads CASSTDGLAGDTQYF.

The chain joins TRBV7-2 to TRBJ1-6; TCRdb gives TRBD1 as the D gene, but with no DNA this cannot be confirmed. This CDR3 is 14 amino acids long. Germline CDR1 is SGHTA and CDR2 is FQGNSA. The CDR3 loop reads CASSLDRGASPLHF.

This rearrangement joins TRBV21-1 to TRBJ2-1; without DNA, the TCRdb call of TRBD2 cannot be checked. TRBV21-1 is designated a pseudogene. There are 15 residues in the CDR3. The CDR3 here is CVSSKVGPRVDEQFF.

The rearrangement links TRBV10-3 to TRBJ2-2. Germline V CDR1 and CDR2: ENHRY, SYGVKD. The CDR3 totals 14 residues. CDR3 sequence reads: CAISSLSGTGELFF.

The V gene is TRBV29-1, the J gene TRBJ2-5; absent DNA, TCRdb's TRBD2 call cannot be checked. Germline loops: CDR1 SQVTM, CDR2 ANQGSEA. This CDR3 contains 12 residues. This chain's CDR3 is CSVRTSGETQYF.

The chain employs TRBV7-2 and TRBJ2-7; the TRBD1 assignment by TCRdb is unverifiable without DNA. The CDR3 has 15 amino acids. Per germline, CDR1 SGHTA and CDR2 FQGNSA. CDR3 amino acids: CASSSPGPHPHEQYF. The full variable domain, completed using reference TRBV7-2 and TRBJ2-7, is GAGVSQSPSNKVTEKGKDVELRCDPISGHTALYWYRQSLGQGLEFLIYFQGNSAPDKSGLPSDRFSAERTGGSVSTLTIQRTQQEDSAVYLCASSSPGPHPHEQYFGPGTRLTVT.

The CDR3: CASHSGLAGLHEQFF. The chain combines TRBV28 with TRBJ2-1; the D gene TCRdb calls, TRBD2, cannot be checked with no DNA. The CDR3 is made up of 15 amino acids. Per the germline V gene, CDR1 is MDHEN and CDR2 is SYDVKM.